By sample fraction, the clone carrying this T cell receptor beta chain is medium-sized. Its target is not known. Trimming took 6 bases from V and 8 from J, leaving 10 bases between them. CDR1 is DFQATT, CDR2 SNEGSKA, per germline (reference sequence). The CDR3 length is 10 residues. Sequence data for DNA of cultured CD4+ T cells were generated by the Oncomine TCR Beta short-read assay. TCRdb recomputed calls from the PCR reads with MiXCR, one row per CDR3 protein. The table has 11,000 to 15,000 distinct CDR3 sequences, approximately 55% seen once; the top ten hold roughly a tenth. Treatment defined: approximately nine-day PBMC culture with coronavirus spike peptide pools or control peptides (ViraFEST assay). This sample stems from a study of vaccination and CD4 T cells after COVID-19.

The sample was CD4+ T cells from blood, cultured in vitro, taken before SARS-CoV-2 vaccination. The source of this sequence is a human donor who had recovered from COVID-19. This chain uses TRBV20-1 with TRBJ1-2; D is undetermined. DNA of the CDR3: TGCAGTGCAGAGACCGAGGGCTACACCTTC. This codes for CSAETEGYTF.